These T cell receptor beta chains were read from a single sample in a study of T cell responses to AZD1222 COVID-19 vaccine. Data came from immunoSEQ multiplex PCR; TCRdb stores just in-frame clones and leaves some out. The sample has approximately 110,000 clones, about nine tenths seen once. Source: peripheral blood, taken on day 0 of AZD1222 vaccination. These receptors all stem from an adult in good health. CDR3s include the opening cysteine and the closing phenylalanine or tryptophan. D genes are given only for firm matches. Clone size is given for some rows only: seen once, a few or many times, or a class if the clone is expanded.

V: TRBV6-4; size: NA; D: TRBD2; J: TRBJ2-1; CDR3: CASSVSGGVHNEQFF; DNA: TGTGCCAGCAGCGTAAGCGGGGGCGTCCACAATGAGCAGTTCTTC
V: TRBV18; size: once; D: NA; J: TRBJ1-5; CDR3: CASSPEVASNQPQHF; DNA: TGTGCCAGCTCACCAGAGGTGGCTAGCAATCAGCCCCAGCATTTT
V: TRBV27; size: NA; D: NA; J: TRBJ2-7; CDR3: CASTLFGVGGEQYF; DNA: TGTGCCAGCACCCTTTTTGGTGTAGGGGGGGAGCAGTACTTC
V: TRBV6-5; size: NA; D: NA; J: TRBJ2-1; CDR3: CVSQALPIREQFF; DNA: TGTGTCAGTCAGGCGCTTCCTATCAGGGAGCAGTTCTTC
V: TRBV6-2/TRBV6-3; size: NA; D: NA; J: TRBJ2-5; CDR3: CASSYSYRETQETQYF; DNA: TGTGCCAGCAGTTACTCCTATCGGGAGACCCAAGAGACCCAGTACTTC
V: TRBV3-1/TRBV3-2; size: NA; D: TRBD2; J: TRBJ2-7; CDR3: CASSQEALAGTVYF; DNA: TGTGCCAGCAGCCAAGAAGCCCTAGCGGGGACTGTGTACTTC
V: TRBV5-1; size: NA; D: TRBD1; J: TRBJ2-2; CDR3: CASSLAGTGGFGELFF; DNA: TGCGCCAGCAGCTTGGCCGGGACAGGGGGATTCGGGGAGCTGTTTTTT
V: TRBV3-1/TRBV3-2; size: NA; D: NA; J: TRBJ1-1; CDR3: CASSQPDFGNTEAFF; DNA: TGTGCCAGCAGCCAACCGGACTTTGGAAACACTGAAGCTTTCTTT
V: TRBV14; size: NA; D: NA; J: TRBJ2-3; CDR3: CASSQEIGDTQYF; DNA: TGTGCCAGCAGCCAAGAGATTGGAGATACGCAGTATTTT
V: TRBV7-9; size: NA; D: TRBD2; J: TRBJ2-7; CDR3: CASSFGGGTRVIYEQYF; DNA: TGTGCCAGCAGCTTCGGGGGGGGGACCCGAGTCATCTACGAGCAGTACTTC
V: TRBV7-9; size: NA; D: TRBD1; J: TRBJ1-3; CDR3: CASSPTGAGNTIYF; DNA: TGTGCCAGCAGCCCGACAGGGGCTGGAAACACCATATATTTT
V: TRBV6-5; size: NA; D: TRBD1; J: TRBJ2-7; CDR3: CASRPGTGGAYEQYF; DNA: TGTGCCAGCAGGCCCGGGACAGGGGGGGCCTACGAGCAGTACTTC
V: TRBV18; size: NA; D: NA; J: TRBJ2-7; CDR3: CASSNIDISYEQYF; DNA: TGTGCCAGCTCAAACATCGACATCTCCTACGAGCAGTACTTC
V: TRBV9; size: NA; D: TRBD1; J: TRBJ1-6; CDR3: CASSGGQGYSPLHF; DNA: TGTGCCAGCAGCGGCGGACAGGGGTATTCACCCCTCCACTTT
V: TRBV28; size: few; D: TRBD1; J: TRBJ2-1; CDR3: CASSLTGSSYNEQFF; DNA: TGTGCCAGCAGCTTGACAGGGTCCTCCTACAATGAGCAGTTCTTC
V: TRBV28; size: NA; D: NA; J: TRBJ1-2; CDR3: CASSLPSQVSYTF; DNA: TGTGCCAGCAGTTTGCCCAGCCAAGTTAGCTACACCTTC
V: TRBV7-3; size: NA; D: TRBD2; J: TRBJ2-3; CDR3: CASSSRRERGGNTQYF; DNA: TGTGCCAGCAGCTCGAGGCGGGAGAGAGGAGGAAATACGCAGTATTTT
V: TRBV7-2; size: NA; D: NA; J: TRBJ1-5; CDR3: CASSLDEGMSQPQHF; DNA: TGTGCCAGCAGCTTAGATGAGGGGATGAGCCAGCCCCAGCATTTT
V: TRBV3-1/TRBV3-2; size: NA; D: NA; J: TRBJ1-4; CDR3: CASSQGEKLFF; DNA: TGTGCCAGCAGCCAAGGAGAAAAACTGTTTTTT
V: TRBV29-1; size: NA; D: NA; J: TRBJ2-7; CDR3: CSVERAGPNYEQYF; DNA: TGCAGCGTTGAACGGGCAGGGCCGAACTACGAGCAGTACTTC
V: TRBV5-6; size: NA; D: TRBD1; J: TRBJ1-5; CDR3: CASSRGQGTSNQPQHF; DNA: TGTGCCAGCAGCCGAGGACAGGGGACGAGCAATCAGCCCCAGCATTTT
V: TRBV29-1; size: NA; D: NA; J: TRBJ2-7; CDR3: CSVEDRVRAGEQYF; DNA: TGCAGCGTTGAAGATCGGGTCAGGGCAGGCGAGCAGTACTTC
V: TRBV5-4; size: NA; D: NA; J: TRBJ1-2; CDR3: CASTGPSYGYTF; DNA: TGTGCCAGCACAGGGCCGTCCTATGGCTACACCTTC
V: TRBV19; size: NA; D: TRBD2; J: TRBJ2-3; CDR3: CASGLAGSTDTQYF; DNA: TGTGCCAGTGGACTAGCGGGAAGCACAGATACGCAGTATTTT
V: TRBV30; size: NA; D: NA; J: TRBJ1-3; CDR3: CAWSVQRLSGNTIYF; DNA: TGTGCCTGGAGTGTACAACGGCTCTCTGGAAACACCATATATTTT
V: TRBV7-9; size: NA; D: TRBD2; J: TRBJ2-7; CDR3: CASSYTSGGAYEQYF; DNA: TGTGCCAGCAGCTACACTAGCGGGGGGGCCTACGAGCAGTACTTC
V: TRBV19; size: once; D: NA; J: TRBJ1-1; CDR3: CASSMSIGTEAFF; DNA: TGTGCCAGTAGTATGTCGATCGGGACTGAAGCTTTCTTT
V: TRBV7-9; size: NA; D: NA; J: TRBJ2-7; CDR3: CASSLGVPLGYEQYF; DNA: TGTGCCAGCAGCTTAGGGGTACCTTTGGGCTACGAGCAGTACTTC
V: TRBV30; size: NA; D: NA; J: TRBJ1-5; CDR3: CAWSTPNQPQHF; DNA: TGTGCCTGGAGTACCCCGAATCAGCCCCAGCATTTT
V: TRBV7-9; size: NA; D: TRBD2; J: TRBJ2-1; CDR3: CASSHRRSGGGEQFF; DNA: TGTGCCAGCAGCCACCGGCGGAGCGGGGGGGGTGAGCAGTTCTTC
V: TRBV12-5; size: NA; D: NA; J: TRBJ1-3; CDR3: CASGLDYNTIYF; DNA: TGTGCTAGTGGTTTGGACTACAACACCATATATTTT
V: TRBV3-1/TRBV3-2; size: NA; D: TRBD2; J: TRBJ2-3; CDR3: CASSRDYSTDTQYF; DNA: TGTGCCAGCAGCAGGGACTACAGCACAGATACGCAGTATTTT
V: TRBV27; size: NA; D: TRBD2; J: TRBJ2-2; CDR3: CASSLFGLAGGPNTGELFF; DNA: TGTGCCAGCAGTTTATTCGGACTAGCGGGAGGGCCGAACACCGGGGAGCTGTTTTTT
V: TRBV28; size: NA; D: NA; J: TRBJ1-1; CDR3: CASSLGQLNTEAFF; DNA: TGTGCCAGCAGTTTAGGACAGCTTAACACTGAAGCTTTCTTT
V: TRBV5-6; size: NA; D: NA; J: TRBJ2-1; CDR3: CASSLQGSYNEQFF; DNA: TGTGCCAGCAGCTTACAGGGCTCCTACAATGAGCAGTTCTTC
V: TRBV2; size: NA; D: NA; J: TRBJ1-6; CDR3: CASSESGGGWSSPLHF; DNA: TGTGCCAGCAGTGAATCAGGAGGAGGGTGGAGTTCACCCCTCCACTTT
V: TRBV5-1; size: NA; D: TRBD1; J: TRBJ2-4; CDR3: CASSLGQGANIQYF; DNA: TGCGCCAGCAGCTTAGGACAGGGGGCAAACATTCAGTACTTC
V: TRBV7-3; size: NA; D: TRBD1; J: TRBJ2-6; CDR3: CASSSPGQSGANVLTF; DNA: TGTGCCAGCAGCTCTCCGGGACAGTCCGGGGCCAACGTCCTGACTTTC
V: TRBV30; size: once; D: NA; J: TRBJ2-3; CDR3: CAWSRDSTDTQYF; DNA: TGTGCCTGGAGTCGTGATAGTACAGATACGCAGTATTTT
V: TRBV20-1; size: NA; D: NA; J: TRBJ1-1; CDR3: CRGVMNTEAFF; DNA: TGCAGAGGGGTTATGAACACTGAAGCTTTCTTT
V: TRBV15; size: NA; D: NA; J: TRBJ1-2; CDR3: CATSREYSYGYTF; DNA: TGTGCCACCAGCAGAGAATACAGCTATGGCTACACCTTC
V: TRBV18; size: NA; D: TRBD2; J: TRBJ2-3; CDR3: CASSPPTGGRDTQYF; DNA: TGTGCCAGCTCACCACCGACGGGGGGGAGGGATACGCAGTATTTT
V: TRBV6-2/TRBV6-3; size: NA; D: NA; J: TRBJ2-7; CDR3: CASTPFSLTRHEQYF; DNA: TGTGCCAGCACCCCGTTCAGCCTTACTCGCCACGAGCAGTACTTC
V: TRBV19; size: NA; D: TRBD2; J: TRBJ2-1; CDR3: CASSIREREKGNEQFF; DNA: TGTGCCAGTAGTATCAGGGAGCGGGAGAAAGGCAATGAGCAGTTCTTC
V: TRBV5-8; size: NA; D: NA; J: TRBJ1-6; CDR3: CASRGSAYGNSPLHF; DNA: TGTGCCAGCCGGGGCTCGGCTTATGGTAATTCACCCCTCCACTTT
V: TRBV28; size: NA; D: NA; J: TRBJ1-3; CDR3: CAIGKSVHGNTIYF; DNA: TGTGCCATCGGAAAGTCCGTTCATGGAAACACCATATATTTT
V: TRBV5-4; size: NA; D: NA; J: TRBJ1-2; CDR3: CASSLAGVNYGYTF; DNA: TGTGCCAGCAGCTTAGCCGGGGTTAACTATGGCTACACCTTC
V: TRBV6-5; size: few; D: NA; J: TRBJ2-7; CDR3: CASRRGVSSYEQYF; DNA: TGTGCCAGCAGGAGGGGGGTCTCCTCCTACGAGCAGTACTTC